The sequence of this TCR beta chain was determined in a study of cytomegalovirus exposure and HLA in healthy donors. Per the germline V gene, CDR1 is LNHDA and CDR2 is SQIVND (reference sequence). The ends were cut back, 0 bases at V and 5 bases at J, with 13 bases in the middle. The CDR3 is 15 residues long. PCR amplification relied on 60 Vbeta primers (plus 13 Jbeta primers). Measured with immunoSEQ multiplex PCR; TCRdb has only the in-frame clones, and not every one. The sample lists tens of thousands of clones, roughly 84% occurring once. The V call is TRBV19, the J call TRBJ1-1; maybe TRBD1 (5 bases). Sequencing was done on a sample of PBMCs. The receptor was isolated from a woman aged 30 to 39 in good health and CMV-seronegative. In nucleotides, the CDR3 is TGTGCCAGTAGTATAGACGAGGGGAGGTGGACTGAAGCTTTCTTT. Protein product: CASSIDEGRWTEAFF. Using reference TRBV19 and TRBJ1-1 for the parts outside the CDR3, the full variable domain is DGGITQSPKYLFRKEGQNVTLSCEQNLNHDAMYWYRQDPGQGLRLIYYSQIVNDFQKGDIAEGYSVSREKKESFPLTVTSAQKNPTAFYLCASSIDEGRWTEAFFGQGTRLTVV.